This is a list of T cell receptor beta chains from one sample in a study of blood T cell repertoires in COVID-19. Measured with immunoSEQ multiplex PCR; TCRdb has only the in-frame clones, and not every one. The sample includes approximately 110,000 clones, 85% to 90% of them seen just once. Sequencing input: peripheral blood. Receptor source: a woman older than 75 with acute or convalescent COVID-19. Both conserved end residues are part of each CDR3. A D gene is named only where the DNA matches it firmly. Clone size is shown for a subset of rows, as once, few, many or a class of expanded clone.

clone_size	d_call	j_call	v_call	cdr3_aa	cdr3_nt
NA	NA	TRBJ2-1	TRBV4-1	CASSQDWTPYNEQFF	TGCGCCAGCAGCCAAGATTGGACACCCTACAATGAGCAGTTCTTC
NA	NA	TRBJ1-3	TRBV7-9	CASSSTTGKMSVSGNTIYF	TGTGCCAGCAGTTCTACGACAGGAAAGATGAGTGTCTCTGGAAACACCATATATTTT
many	TRBD1	TRBJ1-3	TRBV30	CAWSRDSGSGNTIYF	TGTGCCTGGAGTCGGGACAGCGGATCTGGAAACACCATATATTTT
NA	TRBD2	TRBJ2-2	TRBV19	CASEDERGSSTGELFF	TGTGCCAGCGAGGACGAGCGGGGGTCGAGCACCGGGGAGCTGTTTTTT
NA	NA	TRBJ1-3	TRBV4-1	CASSQPREAGNTIYF	TGCGCCAGCAGCCAACCACGGGAAGCTGGAAACACCATATATTTT
NA	NA	TRBJ1-3	TRBV30	CAWSVQIGNTIYF	TGTGCCTGGAGTGTACAGATAGGAAACACCATATATTTT
NA	NA	TRBJ1-2	TRBV12-3/TRBV12-4	CASSLGTGGYTF	TGTGCCAGCAGTTTAGGCACAGGTGGCTACACCTTC
NA	NA	TRBJ2-2	TRBV27	CASAVQRSGELFF	TGTGCCAGCGCAGTCCAGAGGTCCGGGGAGCTGTTTTTT
NA	NA	TRBJ1-1	TRBV7-8	CASSPYQNTEAFF	TGTGCCAGCAGCCCCTATCAGAACACTGAAGCTTTCTTT
NA	NA	TRBJ1-1	TRBV19	CASSISGLAEAFF	TGTGCCAGTAGTATATCGGGGTTGGCTGAAGCTTTCTTT
NA	NA	TRBJ1-3	TRBV18	CASSPLPQGAGNTIYF	TGTGCCAGCTCACCACTTCCACAGGGCGCTGGAAACACCATATATTTT
NA	TRBD1	TRBJ1-2	TRBV18	CATKTGAEDYGYTF	TGTGCCACTAAGACAGGGGCGGAGGACTATGGCTACACCTTC
once	TRBD1	TRBJ1-5	TRBV7-7	CASSLTRRQGENQPQHF	TGTGCCAGCAGCTTAACCCGACGCCAGGGGGAGAATCAGCCCCAGCATTTT
NA	TRBD1	TRBJ1-5	TRBV5-6	CASSADRGRSLYSNQPQHF	TGTGCCAGCAGCGCAGACAGGGGGCGATCTCTCTATAGCAATCAGCCCCAGCATTTT
NA	NA	TRBJ2-2	TRBV6-5	CASNFWQATIGELFF	TGTGCCAGCAACTTCTGGCAGGCCACGATCGGGGAGCTGTTTTTT
NA	TRBD1	TRBJ2-1	TRBV3-1/TRBV3-2	CASSRTGNNEQFF	TGTGCCAGCAGCCGGACAGGGAACAATGAGCAGTTCTTC
NA	TRBD1	TRBJ2-4	TRBV27	CASPRDRGVLAKNIQYF	TGTGCCAGCCCCCGGGACAGAGGGGTTTTAGCCAAAAACATTCAGTACTTC
once	TRBD1	TRBJ1-5	TRBV7-6	CASSSRQGITQPQHF	TGTGCCAGCAGCTCCCGACAGGGAATAACTCAGCCCCAGCATTTT
NA	NA	TRBJ1-2	TRBV21-1	CASTRTGGMGYTF	TGTGCCAGCACGAGGACAGGGGGTATGGGCTACACCTTC
NA	TRBD1	TRBJ2-4	TRBV14	CASSQSTGGTAKNIQYF	TGTGCCAGCAGCCAATCGACAGGGGGCACGGCCAAAAACATTCAGTACTTC
NA	TRBD2	TRBJ2-4	TRBV29-1	CSVLSGGSNIQYF	TGCAGCGTCCTTAGCGGGGGCTCAAACATTCAGTACTTC
NA	NA	TRBJ2-3	TRBV19	CASALTESPDTQYF	TGTGCCAGCGCTCTAACAGAGTCCCCAGATACGCAGTATTTT
NA	NA	TRBJ2-7	TRBV27	CASSLSGGGEQYF	TGTGCCAGCAGTTTATCAGGGGGTGGGGAGCAGTACTTC
NA	TRBD2	TRBJ2-7	TRBV27	CASSLSRLAGEQYF	TGTGCCAGCAGTTTATCGAGACTAGCTGGCGAGCAGTACTTC
NA	TRBD2	TRBJ2-1	TRBV29-1	CSVVPGGNSEQFF	TGCAGCGTTGTACCCGGGGGGAACAGTGAGCAGTTCTTC
NA	NA	TRBJ1-5	TRBV30	CAWNRNSNQPQHF	TGTGCCTGGAACAGAAATAGCAATCAGCCCCAGCATTTT
NA	TRBD1	TRBJ1-2	TRBV5-1	CASSPGQGYGYTF	TGCGCCAGCAGCCCGGGACAGGGGTATGGCTACACCTTC
few	NA	TRBJ1-5	TRBV27	CASSLSGRQPQHF	TGTGCCAGCAGTTTGTCAGGAAGGCAGCCCCAGCATTTT
NA	TRBD2	TRBJ2-2	TRBV9	CASSVAQRGAGGELFF	TGTGCCAGCAGCGTAGCCCAGCGGGGGGCTGGCGGGGAGCTGTTTTTT
NA	NA	TRBJ1-2	TRBV2	CASSEAGAANYGYTF	TGTGCCAGCAGTGAAGCGGGGGCGGCTAACTATGGCTACACCTTC
NA	TRBD1	TRBJ1-5	TRBV28	CASSRGQGQAQPQHF	TGTGCCAGCAGCCGCGGACAGGGTCAGGCTCAGCCCCAGCATTTT
NA	NA	TRBJ1-4	TRBV7-2	CASSLGANSEKLFF	TGTGCCAGCAGCTTAGGGGCAAATTCAGAAAAACTGTTTTTT
NA	TRBD2	TRBJ2-3	TRBV7-2	CASSASSGGPADTQYF	TGTGCCAGCAGCGCCTCTAGCGGGGGCCCCGCAGATACGCAGTATTTT
NA	NA	TRBJ2-4	TRBV13	CASGESLAKNIQYF	TGTGCCAGCGGAGAATCACTAGCCAAAAACATTCAGTACTTC
NA	TRBD2	TRBJ2-2	TRBV19	CASSIFLAGRATGELFF	TGTGCCAGTAGTATTTTCTTAGCGGGGCGTGCCACCGGGGAGCTGTTTTTT
NA	NA	TRBJ1-6	TRBV4-3	CASSHGDLANSPLHF	TGCGCCAGCAGCCATGGAGACTTGGCAAACTCACCCCTCCACTTT